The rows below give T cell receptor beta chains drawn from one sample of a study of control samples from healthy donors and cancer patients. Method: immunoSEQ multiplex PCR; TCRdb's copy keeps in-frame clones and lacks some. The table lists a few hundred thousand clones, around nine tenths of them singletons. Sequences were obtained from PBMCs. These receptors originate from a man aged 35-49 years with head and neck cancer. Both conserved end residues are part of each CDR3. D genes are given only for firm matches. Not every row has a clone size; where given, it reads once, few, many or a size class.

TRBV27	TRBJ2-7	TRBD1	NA	CASSAPGQPYEQYF	TGTGCCAGCAGTGCTCCGGGACAGCCCTACGAGCAGTACTTC
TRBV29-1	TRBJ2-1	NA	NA	CSVPPVGGTGLLDEQFF	TGCAGCGTACCCCCGGTCGGGGGCACGGGGTTGCTTGATGAGCAGTTCTTC
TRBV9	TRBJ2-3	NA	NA	CASSVEDGFTDTQYF	TGTGCCAGCAGCGTAGAGGATGGATTCACAGATACGCAGTATTTT
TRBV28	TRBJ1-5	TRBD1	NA	CASSLYTLAGQGNQPQHF	TGTGCCAGCAGTTTGTATACCCTCGCAGGACAGGGGAATCAGCCCCAGCATTTT
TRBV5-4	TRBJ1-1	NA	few	CASSLDAPTANTEAFF	TGTGCCAGCAGCTTGGATGCGCCCACAGCGAACACTGAAGCTTTCTTT
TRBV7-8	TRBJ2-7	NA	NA	CASSLFRGQSYEQYF	TGTGCCAGCAGCTTATTTCGCGGACAGTCCTACGAGCAGTACTTC
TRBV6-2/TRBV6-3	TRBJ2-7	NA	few	CASSLSASYEQYF	TGTGCCAGCAGTCTGTCAGCATCCTACGAGCAGTACTTC
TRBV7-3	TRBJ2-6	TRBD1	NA	CASSSGQGTGANVLTF	TGTGCCAGCAGCTCCGGACAGGGGACCGGGGCCAACGTCCTGACTTTC
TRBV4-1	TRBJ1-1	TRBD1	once	CASSQQTGVNTEAFF	TGCGCCAGCAGCCAGCAGACAGGGGTGAACACTGAAGCTTTCTTT
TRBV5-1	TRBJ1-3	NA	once	CASSLPTGSSGNTIYF	TGCGCCAGCAGCCTACCCACAGGGAGCTCTGGAAACACCATATATTTT
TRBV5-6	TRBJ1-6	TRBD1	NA	CASSRRDRGNSPLHF	TGTGCCAGCAGCCGAAGGGACAGGGGAAATTCACCCCTCCACTTT
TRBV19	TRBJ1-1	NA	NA	CASSIRQDLNTEAFF	TGTGCCAGTAGTATCCGTCAGGATCTGAACACTGAAGCTTTCTTT
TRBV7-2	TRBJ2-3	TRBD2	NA	CASSSRRGGKDTQYF	TGTGCCAGCAGCTCCCGGCGGGGGGGAAAGGATACGCAGTATTTT
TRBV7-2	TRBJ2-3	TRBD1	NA	CASSLDRRLDTQYF	TGTGCCAGCAGCCTGGACAGGCGCCTCGATACGCAGTATTTT
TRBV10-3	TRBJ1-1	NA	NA	CAIRNTGGGTEAFF	TGTGCCATCAGAAACACGGGAGGAGGCACTGAAGCTTTCTTT
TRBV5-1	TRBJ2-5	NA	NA	CASSLVGDNQETQYF	TGCGCCAGCAGCTTGGTGGGGGACAATCAAGAGACCCAGTACTTC
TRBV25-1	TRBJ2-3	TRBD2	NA	CASSETSGGRTDTQYF	TGTGCCAGCAGTGAGACTAGCGGGGGACGGACAGATACGCAGTATTTT
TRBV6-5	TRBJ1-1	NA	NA	CASRGPWNTEAFF	TGTGCCAGCCGCGGACCGTGGAACACTGAAGCTTTCTTT
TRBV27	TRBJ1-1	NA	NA	CASSPNGVTEAFF	TGTGCCAGCAGCCCTAACGGGGTCACTGAAGCTTTCTTT
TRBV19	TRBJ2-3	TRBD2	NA	CASSPTSGRGPDTQYF	TGTGCCAGTAGCCCGACTAGCGGGAGGGGGCCAGATACGCAGTATTTT
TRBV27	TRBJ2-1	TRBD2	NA	CASSTSGRRDNEQFF	TGTGCCAGCAGTACAAGCGGGAGACGCGACAATGAGCAGTTCTTC
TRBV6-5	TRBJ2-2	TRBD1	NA	CASSDSQGVGELFF	TGTGCCAGCAGTGACTCACAGGGGGTCGGGGAGCTGTTTTTT
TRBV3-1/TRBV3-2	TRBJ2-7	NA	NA	CASSQAIDSYEQYF	TGTGCCAGCAGCCAAGCTATAGACAGTTACGAGCAGTACTTC
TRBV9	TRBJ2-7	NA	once	CASSVNSVPYEQYF	TGTGCCAGCAGCGTAAACTCCGTCCCCTACGAGCAGTACTTC
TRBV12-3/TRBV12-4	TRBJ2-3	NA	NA	CASTGERQYF	TGTGCCAGCACGGGGGAGAGACAGTATTTT
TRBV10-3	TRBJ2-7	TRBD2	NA	CAISESLALSYEQYF	TGTGCCATCAGTGAGTCACTAGCGCTCTCCTACGAGCAGTACTTC
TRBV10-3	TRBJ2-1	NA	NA	CAISESGVLGDEQFF	TGTGCCATCAGTGAGTCGGGGGTCCTGGGAGATGAGCAGTTCTTC
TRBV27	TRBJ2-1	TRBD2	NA	CASSSSGGALYNEQFF	TGTGCCAGCAGTTCTAGCGGGGGGGCCTTATACAATGAGCAGTTCTTC
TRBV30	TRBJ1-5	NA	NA	CAWDGGGGNQPQHF	TGTGCCTGGGATGGGGGAGGTGGCAATCAGCCCCAGCATTTT
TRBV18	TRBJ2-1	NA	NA	CASSPPGLGQGEQFF	TGTGCCAGCTCACCGCCGGGACTAGGACAGGGTGAGCAGTTCTTC
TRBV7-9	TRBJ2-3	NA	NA	CASTVTDTQYF	TGTGCCAGCACGGTTACAGATACGCAGTATTTT
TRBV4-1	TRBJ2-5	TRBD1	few	CASSQPTGVETQYF	TGCGCCAGCAGCCAACCTACAGGGGTCGAGACCCAGTACTTC
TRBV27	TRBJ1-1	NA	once	CASSLQGANTEAFF	TGTGCCAGCAGTTTACAAGGCGCCAACACTGAAGCTTTCTTT
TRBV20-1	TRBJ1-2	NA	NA	CSASPYYGYTF	TGCAGTGCTAGCCCTTACTATGGCTACACCTTC
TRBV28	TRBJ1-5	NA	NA	CASSYRVDSNQPQHF	TGTGCCAGCAGTTACAGGGTCGATAGCAATCAGCCCCAGCATTTT
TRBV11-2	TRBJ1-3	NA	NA	CASSLIRGSGNTIYF	TGTGCCAGCAGCTTAATCAGGGGTAGTGGAAACACCATATATTTT
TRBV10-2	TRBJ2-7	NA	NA	CASTIAGFGNEQYF	TGCGCCAGCACCATAGCAGGTTTTGGGAACGAGCAGTACTTC
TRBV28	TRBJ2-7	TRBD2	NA	CASSFEGGPNYEQYF	TGTGCCAGCAGTTTTGAGGGAGGGCCTAATTACGAGCAGTACTTC
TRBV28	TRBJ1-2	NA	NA	CASSFPSAGVDGYTF	TGTGCCAGCAGTTTCCCCTCGGCAGGGGTCGATGGCTACACCTTC
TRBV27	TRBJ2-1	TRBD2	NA	CASSPWLAANNEQFF	TGTGCCAGCAGTCCTTGGCTAGCGGCTAACAATGAGCAGTTCTTC
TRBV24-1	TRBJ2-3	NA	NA	CATAAAGARDTQYF	TGTGCCACCGCGGCGGCAGGGGCTAGAGATACGCAGTATTTT
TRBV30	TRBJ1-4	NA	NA	CAWGLRDEKLFF	TGTGCCTGGGGCCTTAGGGATGAAAAACTGTTTTTT
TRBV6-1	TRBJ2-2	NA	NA	CASSELGNTGELFF	TGTGCCAGCAGTGAATTGGGGAACACCGGGGAGCTGTTTTTT
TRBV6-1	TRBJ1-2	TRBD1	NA	CASSEARTGGAVYGYTF	TGTGCCAGCAGTGAAGCTCGGACAGGGGGCGCAGTCTATGGCTACACCTTC
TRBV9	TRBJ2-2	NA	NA	CASSVRSGNTGELFF	TGTGCCAGCAGCGTAAGGTCCGGGAACACCGGGGAGCTGTTTTTT
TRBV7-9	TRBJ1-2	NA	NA	CASTPNIGYTF	TGTGCCAGCACACCGAACATCGGCTACACCTTC
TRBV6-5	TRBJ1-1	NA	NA	CASRAYANTEAFF	TGTGCCAGCAGGGCGTACGCGAACACTGAAGCTTTCTTT
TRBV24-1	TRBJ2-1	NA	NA	CATSDWDPYNEQFF	TGTGCCACCAGTGATTGGGACCCCTACAATGAGCAGTTCTTC
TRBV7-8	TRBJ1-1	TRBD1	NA	CASSQLGQGNMNTEAFF	TGTGCCAGCAGCCAGCTCGGACAGGGGAATATGAACACTGAAGCTTTCTTT
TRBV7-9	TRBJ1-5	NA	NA	CASSSFGNQPQHF	TGTGCCAGCAGCTCCTTTGGCAATCAGCCCCAGCATTTT
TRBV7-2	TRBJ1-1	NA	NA	CASSLVGRTEAFF	TGTGCCAGCAGCTTAGTAGGCAGGACTGAAGCTTTCTTT
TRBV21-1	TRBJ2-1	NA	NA	CASNTLDEQFF	TGTGCCAGCAATACCTTGGATGAGCAGTTCTTC
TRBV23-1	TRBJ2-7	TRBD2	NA	CASKRHRGRAHEQYF	TGCGCCAGCAAAAGGCACCGCGGGAGGGCCCACGAGCAGTACTTC
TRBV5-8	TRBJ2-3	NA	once	CASSLVRVADTQYF	TGTGCCAGCAGCTTGGTCAGGGTCGCAGATACGCAGTATTTT
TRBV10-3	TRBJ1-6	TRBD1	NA	CASRQGAYNSPLHF	TGTGCCAGCCGACAGGGAGCCTATAATTCACCCCTCCACTTT
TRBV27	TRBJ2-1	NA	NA	CASTEKPYDAYNEQFF	TGTGCCAGCACCGAAAAGCCCTATGACGCCTACAATGAGCAGTTCTTC
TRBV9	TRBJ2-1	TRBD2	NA	CASSLESGRAYNEQFF	TGTGCCAGCAGCTTAGAGAGCGGGAGGGCCTACAATGAGCAGTTCTTC
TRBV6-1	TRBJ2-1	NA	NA	CASSDKSGVNEQFF	TGTGCCAGCAGTGATAAATCAGGGGTCAATGAGCAGTTCTTC
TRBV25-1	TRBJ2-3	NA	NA	CASSPWADTQYF	TGTGCCAGCAGTCCCTGGGCGGATACGCAGTATTTT
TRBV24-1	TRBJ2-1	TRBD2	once	CATSDTGLGYNEQFF	TGTGCCACCAGTGATACGGGACTAGGTTACAATGAGCAGTTCTTC